A single sample gave rise to the 20 T cell receptor beta chains below, sequenced in a study of PD-L1 blockade in urothelial cancer. The data were produced by immunoSEQ multiplex PCR, yet TCRdb's version contains in-frame clones alone and is incomplete. The sample lists some 27,000 clones; roughly 80% were seen once. The sequencing used PBMCs, collected around atezolizumab (anti-PD-L1) treatment. All receptors come from a man aged 45-60 years with urothelial cancer.

The rearrangement uses TRBV10-3 and TRBJ1-2; D ambiguous. V lost 6 bases to trimming and J lost 6 bases, with 14 bases between them. The CDR3 consists of 13 residues. CDR1 ENHRY and CDR2 SYGVKD come from the germline V gene. CDR3: CAIRQERINGYTF. CDR3 nucleotide sequence: TGTGCCATCAGGCAGGAAAGGATCAATGGCTACACCTTC.

J is TRBJ1-4 and V is TRBV29-1; D is uncertain. This CDR3 spans 13 amino acids. Germline CDR1 SQVTM, CDR2 ANQGSEA. Between the trimmed V and J ends, which lost 3 bases and 4 bases, there was a span of 9 bases. CDR3 DNA sequence: TGCAGCGTTGAGGTCGGGGTTAATGAAAAACTGTTTTTT. This gives the protein CSVEVGVNEKLFF.

V gene TRBV7-9 combines with J gene TRBJ2-3; 12 nucleotides align to TRBD2. Germline V gene data show CDR1 as SEHNR and CDR2 as FQNEAQ (reference sequence). The CDR3 loop spans 19 amino acids. V lost 5 bases, J lost 2 bases, and 14 bases stayed unmatched. Written as DNA, the CDR3 is TGTGCCAGCAGCCCGGGACTAGCGGGCGGGATACTTGACACAGATACGCAGTATTTT. Amino acid sequence: CASSPGLAGGILDTDTQYF.

This clone was counted once. The chain combines TRBV6-4 with TRBJ2-3; maybe TRBD2 (7 bases). V gave up 6 bases and J gave up 4 bases, with 20 bases separating them. Germline assignment: CDR1 MRHNA and CDR2 SNTAGT. The length of the CDR3 is 16 residues. The CDR3 nucleotides read TGTGCCAGCAGCAAACAAGCGGGAAGGGGGTCAGATACGCAGTATTTT. Its translation is CASSKQAGRGSDTQYF.

This sequence joins TRBV2 and TRBJ1-1, with TRBD1 matching over 8 bases. Germline trimming cut 6 bases from V and 6 bases from J; bases unmatched to any gene: 12. In germline, CDR1 is SNHLY, CDR2 FYNNEI. CDR3 length equals 15 residues. The CDR3 DNA reads TGTGCCAGCAGGGACAGGGTTTACGCTCTTTCTGAAGCTTTCTTT. Its translation is CASRDRVYALSEAFF.

Sample share makes this clone medium-sized. The chain uses TRBV18 and TRBJ2-1; 8 positions agree with TRBD2. The CDR3 is made up of 16 amino acids. J lost 7 bases, V lost 0 bases, and 8 bases had no gene match. The germline V gene encodes CDR1 KGHSH and CDR2 LQKENI. CDR3 in amino acids: CASSPPLAGGVNEQFF. The CDR3 DNA sequence: TGTGCCAGCTCACCACCATTGGCGGGGGGCGTAAATGAGCAGTTCTTC.

This chain connects TRBV25-1 to TRBJ2-3, with TRBD2 matching over 7 bases. Trimming removed 7 bases from V and 7 bases from J; junction bases left unmatched: 14. CDR1 is MGHDK, CDR2 SYGVNS, per germline. This CDR3 contains 15 residues. CDR3: CASTEGTRGGHTQYF. The CDR3 nucleotides read TGTGCCAGCACCGAGGGCACCCGGGGAGGGCATACGCAGTATTTT.

The V gene is TRBV10-2, the J gene TRBJ2-7, with 10 bases aligning to TRBD1. The CDR3 has 13 amino acids. J gave up 4 bases and V 6 bases, and 3 bases lay outside the gene matches. Germline CDR1 WSHSY, CDR2 SAAADI. CDR3 amino acids: CASSRDRGYEQYV. CDR3 in DNA: TGCGCCAGCAGCCGGGACAGGGGTTACGAGCAGTACGTC.

V and J are TRBV5-1 and TRBJ1-1; TRBD1 matches 8 bases. V shed 4 bases and J 4 bases; nucleotides not matched to a gene: 6. The CDR3 runs 14 residues. The germline gives CDR1 SGHRS, CDR2 YFSETQ. The CDR3 sequence: CASSQLTGGTEAFF. The CDR3, as DNA: TGCGCCAGCAGCCAATTAACAGGGGGCACTGAAGCTTTCTTT.

V usage is TRBV7-6 and J usage is TRBJ1-1; D remains unclear. Trimming left V 4 bases short and J 5 bases short, with 11 bases between. The CDR3 has 13 amino acids. CDR1 is SGHVS, CDR2 FNYEAQ, per germline. Here the CDR3 reads CASSSTPGTEAFF. CDR3 nucleotides: TGTGCCAGCAGCTCGACTCCGGGGACTGAAGCTTTCTTT.

CDR3 coding DNA: TGTGCCAGCAGCCGAAGACTAGCGGGAGGGCACTACAATGAGCAGTTCTTC. It codes for CASSRRLAGGHYNEQFF. The chain recombines TRBV11-2 with TRBJ2-1; TRBD2 aligns across 14 bases. The CDR3 consists of 17 residues. Germline-derived CDR1 and CDR2 are SGHAT and FQNNGV. Unmatched junction bases numbered 6, after V lost 5 bases and J lost 3 bases.

V gene TRBV27 combines with J gene TRBJ1-2; D possibly corresponds to TRBD1 (6 bases). CDR3 length: 14 amino acids. Germline lookup yields CDR1 MNHEY and CDR2 SMNVEV (reference sequence). Trimming took off 6 bases at V and 1 base at J, with 12 bases between the two ends. This chain's CDR3 is CASSPGQINYGYTF. The CDR3 nucleotides are TGTGCCAGCAGCCCGGGACAAATTAACTATGGCTACACCTTC.

The chain employs TRBV28 and TRBJ1-1; TRBD1 agrees at 8 bases. This CDR3 comprises 15 residues. Germline CDR1 and CDR2: MDHEN and SYDVKM. V lost 7 bases, J lost 5 bases, and 12 bases stayed unmatched. CDR3 DNA: TGTGCCAGCACCTCTAGTCCAGGGGGCTGGACTGAAGCTTTCTTT. This sequence encodes CASTSSPGGWTEAFF.

The V and J genes are TRBV6-6 and TRBJ1-4, with D perhaps matching TRBD1 (5 bases). From germline, CDR1 is MNHNY and CDR2 SVGAGI (reference sequence). Trimming removed 6 bases from V and 8 bases from J, with 16 bases in between. The CDR3 has 14 amino acids. CDR3: CASSPNRNWEKLFF. DNA for the CDR3: TGTGCCAGCAGCCCAAACAGGAATTGGGAAAAACTGTTTTTT.

This clone was seen only a few times. This chain links TRBV7-2 with TRBJ2-1, with 10 bases matching TRBD2. The germline V gene encodes CDR1 SGHTA and CDR2 FQGNSA. The CDR3 consists of 15 residues. V trimming: 5 bases; J trimming: 4 bases; junction bases outside the gene matches: 5. CDR3 bases: TGTGCCAGCAGCACCGGGACTAGCGTATACAATGAGCAGTTCTTC. It is translated as CASSTGTSVYNEQFF.

The chain combines TRBV4-2 with TRBJ2-1, with 9 bases matching TRBD2. The CDR3 is 16 residues long. Trimming took 0 bases from V and 3 from J; bases not matched to a gene: 3. Per the germline V gene, CDR1 is LGHNA and CDR2 is YNFKEQ. In nucleotides, the CDR3 is TGTGCCAGCAGCCAAGAATTAGCGGGGGACTACAATGAGCAGTTCTTC. Protein sequence: CASSQELAGDYNEQFF.

The chain combines TRBV6-1 with TRBJ2-5; a possible D gene is TRBD1 (6 bases). This CDR3 is built from 14 residues. From germline, CDR1 is MNHNS and CDR2 SASEGT. V lost 6 bases to trimming and J lost 4 bases, with 15 bases between them. The CDR3 is CASRVTTGLETQYF. CDR3 coding DNA: TGTGCCAGCAGAGTCACTACAGGGCTAGAGACCCAGTACTTC.

The chain carries TRBV5-6 and TRBJ1-1, with TRBD1 matching over 8 bases. This CDR3 is 15 amino acids long. Germline loops: CDR1 SGHDT, CDR2 YYEEEE. Losses at the gene ends were 6 bases for V and 4 bases for J; bases not matched to a gene: 11. The CDR3 protein is CASNWGTGGGTEAFF. The CDR3 DNA reads as TGTGCCAGCAACTGGGGCACAGGGGGGGGCACTGAAGCTTTCTTT.

This chain links TRBV10-2 with TRBJ1-6; 7 nucleotides align to TRBD1. The V and J ends lost 3 bases and 0 bases, in that order; junction bases with no gene match: 5. The germline V gene encodes CDR1 WSHSY and CDR2 SAAADI. The CDR3 extends over 17 amino acids. This CDR3 is CASSDYRGGSYNSPLHF. Here the CDR3 DNA reads TGCGCCAGCAGTGATTACAGGGGAGGCTCCTATAATTCACCCCTCCACTTT.

The chain combines TRBV19 with TRBJ2-3; TRBD2 matches 8 bases. The CDR3 has 15 residues. With 4 bases clipped from V and 1 base from J, the junction kept 4 bases outside the gene matches. Germline values: CDR1 LNHDA, CDR2 SQIVND (reference sequence). Written as DNA, the CDR3 is TGTGCCAGTAGTACGACTAGCGCGGGCACAGATACGCAGTATTTT. Translation: CASSTTSAGTDTQYF.